The source of this TCR beta chain is a study of CD4 T cells in relation to SARS-CoV-2 and coronaviruses (dated by TCRdb to about 2021). At the level of the whole study: In the ViraFEST assay, PBMCs were grown with antigen for 10 to 11 days, and TCR beta CDR3s were then sequenced to identify antigen-specific clonal expansions. An HIV-1 Nef peptide pool or a culture without peptide was used as the negative reference condition. Patient-derived lymphoblastoid cell lines were used to map the HLA restriction of shared crossreactive spike epitopes. At the level of individual TCR clonotypes, the study measured memory CD4+ T cell crossreactivity between SARS-CoV-2 spike protein and common cold coronavirus spike proteins. The Adaptive Biotechnologies TCR-sequencing kit was used for samples from a few pre-COVID donors and for the naive versus memory experiments, whereas the other data were Illumina-based. A different TCR-beta assay, based on Illumina, was used to sequence expansion assays from other donors in the study.

The germline V gene supplies CDR1 SGHAT and CDR2 FQNNGV. Including cysteine and phenylalanine, the CDR3 has 14 amino acids. The retained sequence is limited to the CDR3, 42 bases, with the frame set at the first base. Trimmed from V: 5 bases; trimmed from J: 5 bases; junction bases lacking a gene match: 3. The library was obtained by the immunoSEQ multiplex PCR assay. The source study handled its data this way. Preprocessing removed nonproductive sequences and CDR3s not starting with C, not ending with F or W, or shorter than 7 amino acids. Antigen-specific clonotypes were called with the MANAFEST web app on the basis of expansion relative to the reference and to other culture wells. A clone counted as positive if significantly expanded in 2 of 3 replicate wells versus the reference culture at FDR below 0.05. Positive clones also required significant expansion versus all other tandem wells and an odds ratio above 5. CDR3 homology was quantified as pairwise Levenshtein distance, calculated with the stringdist R package after three terminal residues were trimmed from each end. What TCRdb holds here is the immuneACCESS table cut down to in-frame rearrangements. Part of the clones is not present; checked against another copy, under half of the missing clones reflect an unresolved V gene, and the others are unexplained. V and J calls and clone size follow that table, whereas D and trimming were derived from the DNA. For this sample there are 15,000 or so clones; 79% appear just once. 9.5% to 13% of the sample lies in the top ten.

Turning to this clone: What this receptor recognizes is not known. Per-base qualities were not stored, and no clone one base away is much larger.

What the work shows at the level of the full study, not this receptor alone: Small numbers of patients and of tested TCRs limited the study. Significantly weaker SARS-CoV-2-driven expansion was shown by crossreactive clones than by monoreactive clones, consistent with antigenic imprinting. In roughly 70% of donors, memory CD4+ clonotypes turned up that crossrecognized SARS-CoV-2 and at least one common cold coronavirus spike. Pre-pandemic and post-infection samples were not both contributed by any donor, so tracing of the source of pre-existing responses was limited. Crossreactivity analysis was centred on spike protein, so crossreactivity against other viral proteins was not assessed.

CD4+ T cells from unexposed donors were collected before the COVID-19 pandemic (2011-2018). After around 10 days of culture, CD4+ T cells were isolated with the EasySep CD4+ T cell isolation kit. As far as cell numbers permitted, CD4+ T cells from unexposed donors were tested for reactivity against SARS-CoV-2 S and N as well as four spike pools from common cold coronaviruses. Each well received approximately 2 million PBMCs, cultured in IMDM supplemented with about 5% human AB serum and about 9.2 IU/ml IL-2. Half of the culture medium was replaced with fresh IL-2-containing medium on days 3 and 7. Each peptide culture condition was generally run in triplicate replicate wells. Leukapheresis product for the unexposed donors was bought commercially. Ficoll-Paque PLUS gradient centrifugation was used to isolate PBMCs from leukapheresis product or whole blood. The PBMCs went either fresh into the expansion assay or into cryopreservation at -140 degrees C. The QIAamp Micro DNA Kit was used to extract genomic DNA from the CD4+ T cells.

This sequence uses TRBV11-2 and TRBJ2-1; 10 central nucleotides agree with TRBD2. The sequencing sample was made of CD4+ T cells from PBMCs, cultured in vitro. This clonotype originated in a human donor in good health. Here the CDR3 is given as CASSRGLADNEQFF. The sequenced DNA: TGTGCCAGCAGCAGAGGACTAGCGGACAATGAGCAGTTCTTC.